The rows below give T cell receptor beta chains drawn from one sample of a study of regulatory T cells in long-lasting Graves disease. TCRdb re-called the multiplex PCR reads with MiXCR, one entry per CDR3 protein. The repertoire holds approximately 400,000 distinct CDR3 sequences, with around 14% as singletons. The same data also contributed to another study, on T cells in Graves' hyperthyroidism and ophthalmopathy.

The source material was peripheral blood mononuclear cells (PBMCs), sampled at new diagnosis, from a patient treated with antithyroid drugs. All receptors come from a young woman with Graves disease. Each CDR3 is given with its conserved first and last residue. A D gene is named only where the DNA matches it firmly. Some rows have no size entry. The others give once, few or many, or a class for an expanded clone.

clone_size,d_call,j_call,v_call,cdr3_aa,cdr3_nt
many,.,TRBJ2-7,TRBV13,CASSPAAYEQYF,TGTGCCAGCAGCCCAGCGGCTTACGAGCAGTACTTC
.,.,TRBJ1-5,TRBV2,CASSLRGTYQPQHF,TGTGCCAGCAGCCTGAGGGGAACTTATCAGCCCCAGCATTTT
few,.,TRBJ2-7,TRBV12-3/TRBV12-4,CASNQGGSYEQYF,TGTGCCAGCAATCAGGGGGGGAGCTACGAGCAGTACTTC
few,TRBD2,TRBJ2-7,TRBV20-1,CSARSLAGAYEQYF,TGCAGTGCCAGATCGCTAGCGGGGGCCTACGAGCAGTACTTC
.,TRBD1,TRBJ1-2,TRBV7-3,CASLTWTGGYGYTF,TGTGCCAGCCTCACTTGGACAGGGGGCTATGGCTACACCTTC
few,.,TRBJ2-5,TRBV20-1,CSARDFRGSETQYF,TGCAGTGCTAGAGATTTTCGGGGGTCTGAGACCCAGTACTTC
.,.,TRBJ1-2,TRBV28,CASRAGPLRGGYTF,TGTGCCAGCAGAGCCGGGCCTCTAAGGGGTGGCTACACCTTC
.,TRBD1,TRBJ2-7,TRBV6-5,CASSSAGTGDYEQYF,TGTGCCAGCAGTTCGGCCGGGACAGGGGATTACGAGCAGTACTTC
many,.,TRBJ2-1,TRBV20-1,CSARGQVYNEQFF,TGCAGTGCTAGAGGGCAGGTTTACAATGAGCAGTTCTTC
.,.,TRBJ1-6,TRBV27,CASSPRRTVYNSPLHF,TGTGCCAGCAGCCCTAGAAGGACAGTTTATAATTCACCCCTCCACTTT
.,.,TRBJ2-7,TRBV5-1,CASSQGPDGNLDYEQYF,TGCGCCAGCAGCCAGGGACCCGACGGCAACCTCGACTACGAGCAGTACTTC
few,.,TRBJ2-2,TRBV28,CASSLLREDRRVGELFF,TGTGCCAGCAGTTTGTTACGGGAGGACAGAAGGGTCGGGGAGCTGTTTTTT
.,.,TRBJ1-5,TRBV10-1,CASSAGSDQPQHF,TGCGCCAGCTCCGCCGGTAGCGATCAGCCCCAGCATTTT
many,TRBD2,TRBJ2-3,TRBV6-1,CASRTTSGRTDTQYF,TGTGCCAGCAGAACGACTAGCGGACGCACAGATACGCAGTATTTT
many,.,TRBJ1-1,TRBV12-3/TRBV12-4,CASRNGRRNTEAFF,TGTGCCAGCAGAAACGGACGGAGGAACACTGAAGCTTTCTTT
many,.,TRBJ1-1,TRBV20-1,CSPQAEAFF,TGCAGCCCACAGGCTGAAGCTTTCTTT
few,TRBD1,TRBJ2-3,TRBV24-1,CATSDIQGVETQYF,TGTGCCACCAGTGACATACAGGGGGTGGAAACGCAGTATTTT
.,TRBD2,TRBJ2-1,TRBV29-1,CSPGLAGVNEQFF,TGCAGCCCAGGACTAGCGGGAGTTAATGAGCAGTTCTTC
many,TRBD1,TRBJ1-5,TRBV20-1,CSTITTGYNQPQHF,TGCAGTACGATTACGACAGGGTACAATCAGCCCCAGCATTTT
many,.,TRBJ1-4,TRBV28,CASGGREKLFF,TGTGCCAGCGGGGGTAGGGAAAAACTGTTTTTT
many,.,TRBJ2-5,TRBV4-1,CASSQDGAAGYLGETQYF,TGCGCCAGCAGCCAAGATGGAGCAGCAGGGTACCTCGGGGAGACCCAGTACTTC
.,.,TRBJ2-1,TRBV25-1,CASSHDRGGGNEQFF,TGTGCCAGCAGCCACGACAGGGGAGGGGGCAATGAGCAGTTCTTC
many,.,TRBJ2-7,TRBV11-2,CASRSLESRGTSYEQYF,TGTGCCAGCAGATCGCTCGAAAGTCGGGGAACCTCCTACGAGCAGTACTTC
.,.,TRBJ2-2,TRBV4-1,CASSQVLSGELFF,TGCGCCAGCAGCCAAGTCTTGTCTGGGGAGCTGTTTTTT
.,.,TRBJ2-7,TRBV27,CASSPRGSTYEQYF,TGTGCCAGCAGTCCTCGGGGCTCCACCTACGAGCAGTACTTC
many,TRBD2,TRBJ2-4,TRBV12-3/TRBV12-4,CASSLGGGGAKNIQYF,TGTGCCAGCAGTTTGGGGGGCGGGGGGGCCAAAAACATTCAGTACTTC
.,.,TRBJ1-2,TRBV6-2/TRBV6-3,CASGYSWQQGYGYTF,TGTGCCAGCGGTTACTCGTGGCAGCAAGGATATGGCTACACCTTC
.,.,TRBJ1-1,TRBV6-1,CASTQGTEAFF,TGTGCCAGCACGCAGGGTACTGAAGCTTTCTTT
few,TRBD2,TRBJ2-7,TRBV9,CASSVEVAGREQYF,TGTGCCAGCAGCGTAGAGGTAGCGGGACGGGAGCAGTACTTC
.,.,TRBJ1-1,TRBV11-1,CASSVTGGVEAFF,TGCGCCAGCAGCGTGACCGGGGGGGTTGAAGCTTTCTTT
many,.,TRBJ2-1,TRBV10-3,CAISDRSAIGDNEQFF,TGTGCCATCAGTGATCGGTCCGCTATCGGCGACAATGAGCAGTTCTTC
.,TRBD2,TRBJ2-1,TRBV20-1,CSAPRLAGGLYNEQFF,TGCAGTGCCCCCCGACTAGCGGGCGGGTTGTACAATGAGCAGTTCTTC
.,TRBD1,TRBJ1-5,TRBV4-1,CASSPRTGEHQPQHF,TGCGCCAGCAGCCCCAGGACAGGGGAGCATCAGCCCCAGCATTTT
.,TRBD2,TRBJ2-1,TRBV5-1,CASRSVAGGNNEQFF,TGCGCCAGCCGATCTGTGGCGGGAGGGAACAATGAGCAGTTCTTC
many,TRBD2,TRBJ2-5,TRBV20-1,CSATSFSGGKRTQYF,TGCAGTGCTACCTCCTTCAGCGGGGGGAAGAGAACCCAGTACTTC
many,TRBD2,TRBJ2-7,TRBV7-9,CASSRDYPTDEQYF,TGTGCCAGCAGCCGGGACTACCCAACGGACGAGCAGTACTTC
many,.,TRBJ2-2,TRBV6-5,CASSYSRVIGNTGELFF,TGTGCCAGCAGTTACTCGAGGGTGATTGGGAACACCGGGGAGCTGTTTTTT
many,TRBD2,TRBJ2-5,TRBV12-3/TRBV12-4,CASSLGASGRALETQYF,TGTGCCAGCAGTTTAGGCGCAAGCGGGAGGGCCCTCGAGACCCAGTACTTC
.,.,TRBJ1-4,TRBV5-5,CASSIQVGGTNEKLFF,TGTGCCAGCAGCATACAAGTTGGAGGGACTAATGAAAAACTGTTTTTT
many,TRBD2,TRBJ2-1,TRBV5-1,CASSLLAGKYNEQFF,TGCGCCAGCAGCTTGCTAGCGGGAAAATACAATGAGCAGTTCTTC
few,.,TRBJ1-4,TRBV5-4,CASSQGQFSEKLFF,TGTGCCAGCAGCCAGGGACAATTTAGCGAAAAACTGTTTTTT
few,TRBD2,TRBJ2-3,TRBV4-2,CASSQGGLGVAGTSYTDTQYF,TGTGCCAGCAGCCAAGGGGGTTTAGGTGTAGCGGGTACCAGCTACACAGATACGCAGTATTTT
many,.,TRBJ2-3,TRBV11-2,CASSLGGTRTDTQYF,TGTGCCAGCAGCTTAGGCGGGACTCGCACAGATACGCAGTATTTT
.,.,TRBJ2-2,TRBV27,CASSWGRTGELFF,TGTGCCAGCAGTTGGGGCCGCACCGGGGAGCTGTTTTTT
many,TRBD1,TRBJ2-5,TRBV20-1,CSARGTGTNLVETQYF,TGCAGTGCTAGAGGGACAGGGACCAACTTGGTTGAGACCCAGTACTTC
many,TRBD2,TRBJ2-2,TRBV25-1,CASSEGREAGELFF,TGTGCCAGCAGTGAGGGCCGGGAGGCCGGGGAGCTGTTTTTT
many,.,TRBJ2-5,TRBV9,CASSIASQGGGETQYF,TGTGCCAGCAGCATAGCGTCCCAAGGTGGGGGAGAGACCCAGTACTTC
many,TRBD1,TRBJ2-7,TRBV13,CASSQGQIYEQYF,TGTGCCAGCAGCCAGGGACAGATCTACGAGCAGTACTTC
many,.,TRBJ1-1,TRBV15,CATAREGNTEAFF,TGTGCCACCGCAAGGGAGGGGAACACTGAAGCTTTCTTT
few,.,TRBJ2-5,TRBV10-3,CATAGKETQYF,TGTGCCACCGCAGGGAAAGAGACCCAGTACTTC
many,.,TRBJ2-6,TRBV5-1,CASSLDGANVLTF,TGCGCCAGCAGCTTGGATGGGGCCAACGTCCTGACTTTC
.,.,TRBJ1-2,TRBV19,CASSIRGGTDYGYTF,TGTGCCAGTAGTATACGGGGGGGCACAGACTATGGCTACACCTTC
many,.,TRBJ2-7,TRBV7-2,CASSLAPQTSYEQYF,TGTGCCAGCAGCTTAGCCCCCCAGACTAGTTACGAGCAGTACTTC
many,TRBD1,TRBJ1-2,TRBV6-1,CASSPGSGTVYGYTF,TGTGCCAGCAGCCCTGGGTCCGGGACAGTCTATGGCTACACCTTC
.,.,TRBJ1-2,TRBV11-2,CASSLDQYSNYGYTF,TGTGCCAGCAGCTTAGACCAGTATTCTAACTATGGCTACACCTTC